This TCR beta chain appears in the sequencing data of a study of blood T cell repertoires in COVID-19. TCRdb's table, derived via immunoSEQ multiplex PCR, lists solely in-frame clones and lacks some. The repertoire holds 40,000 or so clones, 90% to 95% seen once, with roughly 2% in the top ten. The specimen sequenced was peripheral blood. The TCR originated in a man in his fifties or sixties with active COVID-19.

The CDR3 is CASSDPGVNEQYF. The CDR3 DNA reads as TGTGCCAGCAGCGATCCGGGAGTAAACGAGCAGTACTTC. The chain links TRBV11-3 to TRBJ2-7, with D possibly TRBD2 on 6 matching bases. This CDR3 spans 13 amino acids. The V and J ends lost 5 bases and 5 bases respectively, with 13 bases between them. From germline, CDR1 is SGHNT and CDR2 YENEEA.